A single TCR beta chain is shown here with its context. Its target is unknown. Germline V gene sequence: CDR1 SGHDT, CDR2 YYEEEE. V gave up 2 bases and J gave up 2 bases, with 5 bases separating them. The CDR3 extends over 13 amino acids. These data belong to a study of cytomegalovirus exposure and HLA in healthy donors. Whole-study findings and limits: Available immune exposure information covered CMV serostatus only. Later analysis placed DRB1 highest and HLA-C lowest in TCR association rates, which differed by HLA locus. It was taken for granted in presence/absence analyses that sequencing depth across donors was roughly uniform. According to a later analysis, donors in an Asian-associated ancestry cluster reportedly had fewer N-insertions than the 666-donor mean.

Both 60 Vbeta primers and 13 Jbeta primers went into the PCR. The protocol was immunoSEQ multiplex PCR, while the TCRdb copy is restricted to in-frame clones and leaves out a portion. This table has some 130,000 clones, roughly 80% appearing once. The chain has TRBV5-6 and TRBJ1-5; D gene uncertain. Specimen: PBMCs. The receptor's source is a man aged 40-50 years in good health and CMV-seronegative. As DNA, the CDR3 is TGTGCCAGCAGCTTTAATCGCAATCAGCCCCAGCATTTT. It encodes CASSFNRNQPQHF.